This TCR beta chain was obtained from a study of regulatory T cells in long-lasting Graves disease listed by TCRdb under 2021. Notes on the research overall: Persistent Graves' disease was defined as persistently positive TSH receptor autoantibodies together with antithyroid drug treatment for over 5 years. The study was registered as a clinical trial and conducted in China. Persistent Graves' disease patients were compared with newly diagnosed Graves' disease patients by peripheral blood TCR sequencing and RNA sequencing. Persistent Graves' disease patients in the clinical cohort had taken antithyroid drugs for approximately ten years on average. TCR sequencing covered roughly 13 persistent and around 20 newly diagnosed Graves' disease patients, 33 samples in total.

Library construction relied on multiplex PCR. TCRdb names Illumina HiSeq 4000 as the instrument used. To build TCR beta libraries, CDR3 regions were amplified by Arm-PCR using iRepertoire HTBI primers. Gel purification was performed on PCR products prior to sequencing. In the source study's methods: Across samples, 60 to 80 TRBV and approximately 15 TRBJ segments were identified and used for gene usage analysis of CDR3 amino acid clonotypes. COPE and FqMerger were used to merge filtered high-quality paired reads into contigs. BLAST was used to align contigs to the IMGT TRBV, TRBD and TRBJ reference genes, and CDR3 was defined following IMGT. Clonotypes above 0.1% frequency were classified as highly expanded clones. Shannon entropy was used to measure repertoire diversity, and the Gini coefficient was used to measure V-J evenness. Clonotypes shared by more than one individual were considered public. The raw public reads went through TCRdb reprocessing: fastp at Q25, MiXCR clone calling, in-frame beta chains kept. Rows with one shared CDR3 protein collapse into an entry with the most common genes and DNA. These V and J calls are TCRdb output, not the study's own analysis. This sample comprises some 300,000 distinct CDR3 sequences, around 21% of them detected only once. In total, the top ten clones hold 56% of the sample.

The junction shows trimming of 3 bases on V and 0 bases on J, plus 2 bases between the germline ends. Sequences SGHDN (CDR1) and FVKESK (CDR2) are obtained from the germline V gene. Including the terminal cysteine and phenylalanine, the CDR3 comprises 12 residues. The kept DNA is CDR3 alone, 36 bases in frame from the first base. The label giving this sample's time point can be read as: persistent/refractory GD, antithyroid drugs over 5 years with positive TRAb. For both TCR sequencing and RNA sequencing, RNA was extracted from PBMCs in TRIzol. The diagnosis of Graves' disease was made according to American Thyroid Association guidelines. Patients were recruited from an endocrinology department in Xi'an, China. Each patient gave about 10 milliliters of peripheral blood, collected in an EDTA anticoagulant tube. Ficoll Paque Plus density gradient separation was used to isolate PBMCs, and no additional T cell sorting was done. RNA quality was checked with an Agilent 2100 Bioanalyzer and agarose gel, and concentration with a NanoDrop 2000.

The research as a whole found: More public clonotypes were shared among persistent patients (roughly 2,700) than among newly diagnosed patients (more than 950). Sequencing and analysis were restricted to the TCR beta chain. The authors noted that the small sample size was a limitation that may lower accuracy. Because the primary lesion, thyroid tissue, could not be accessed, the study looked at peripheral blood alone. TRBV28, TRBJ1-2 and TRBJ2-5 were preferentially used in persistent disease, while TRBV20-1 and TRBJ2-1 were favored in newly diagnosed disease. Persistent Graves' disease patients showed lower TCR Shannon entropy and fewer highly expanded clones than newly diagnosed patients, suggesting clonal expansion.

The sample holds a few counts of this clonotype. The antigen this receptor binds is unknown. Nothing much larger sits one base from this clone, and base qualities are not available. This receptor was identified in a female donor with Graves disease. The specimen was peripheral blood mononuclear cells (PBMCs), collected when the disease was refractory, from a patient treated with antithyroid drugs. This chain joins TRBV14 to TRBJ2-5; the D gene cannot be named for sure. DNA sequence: TGTGCCAGCAGCCACTACCAAGAGACCCAGTACTTC. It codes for CASSHYQETQYF.